Below, 22 T cell receptor beta chains from the same sample are listed, as sequenced in a study of identical twins. Each CDR3 protein is one row after TCRdb ran MiXCR on the 5' RACE reads. The sample contains 520,000 or so distinct CDR3 sequences, less than 25% of which appear only once. This sample also appeared in a second study, on T cells expressing NK-cell markers.

Input material: CD4+ T cells sorted from blood. Source of these receptors: a woman aged 18-29 years in good health.

The sample holds a few counts of this clonotype. This chain joins TRBV5-1 and TRBJ1-2; perhaps TRBD1 as D (6 bases). Germline CDR1 reads SGHRS; CDR2 reads YFSETQ. The V end was cut by 4 bases, the J end by 6 bases, with 13 bases between. The CDR3 is 13 residues long. CDR3 region: CASSARDTHGYTF. CDR3 DNA: TGCGCCAGCAGCGCCCGGGACACCCATGGCTACACCTTC.

This clonotype was found a few times. The chain carries TRBV11-2 and TRBJ2-1, with 8 bases fitting TRBD1. The length of the CDR3 is 16 residues. Germline lookup yields CDR1 SGHAT and CDR2 FQNNGV. V lost 3 bases to trimming and J lost 10 bases; unmatched junction nucleotides: 14. Here the CDR3 reads CASSFNQDRALVEQFF. The CDR3, as DNA: TGTGCCAGCAGCTTTAACCAGGACAGGGCCCTCGTCGAGCAGTTCTTC.

There are a few counts of this clonotype. This chain connects TRBV6-1 to TRBJ1-6; 7 bases line up with TRBD1. Trimming at V came to 6 bases and at J to 7 bases, leaving 6 bases not matched to a gene. Germline V gives CDR1 MNHNS, CDR2 SASEGT. The CDR3 extends over 14 amino acids. DNA for the CDR3: TGTGCCAGCAGATCGCCGACAGGGAATTCACCCCTCCACTTT. This encodes CASRSPTGNSPLHF.

The chain couples TRBV20-1 to TRBJ2-4, with D uncertain. This CDR3 has 15 residues. Trimming cost V 3 bases and J 0 bases, with 12 bases left between them. The germline gives CDR1 DFQATT, CDR2 SNEGSKA (reference sequence). CDR3 coding DNA: TGCAGTGCTAGCAAAGGGATACTAGCCAAAAACATTCAGTACTTC. It translates to CSASKGILAKNIQYF.

In this sample, this clonotype turned up a few times. The V gene is TRBV6-5, the J gene TRBJ1-2, with 9 bases aligning to TRBD1. V shed 4 bases, J shed 4 bases, and the junction held 7 bases outside the gene matches. CDR3 length: 15 amino acids. CDR1 is MNHEY, CDR2 SVGAGI, per germline. This CDR3 reads CASSSLTGGTYGYTF. In DNA form, the CDR3 reads TGTGCCAGCAGTTCCCTGACAGGGGGAACCTATGGCTACACCTTC.

This clonotype was counted only a few times. CDR3 protein: CASLTGGNEQFF. CDR3 in DNA: TGTGCCAGCCTGACAGGGGGGAATGAGCAGTTCTTC. J is TRBJ2-1 and V is TRBV25-1; 9 nucleotides agree with TRBD1. The CDR3 spans 12 residues. Germline trimming cut 8 bases from V and 7 bases from J; bases unmatched to any gene: 3. Germline V CDR1 and CDR2: MGHDK, SYGVNS. Combining the CDR3 with reference TRBV25-1 and TRBJ2-1 gives the whole variable domain EADIYQTPRYLVIGTGKKITLECSQTMGHDKMYWYQQDPGMELHLIHYSYGVNSTEKGDLSSESTVSRIRTEHFPLTLESARPSHTSQYLCASLTGGNEQFFGPGTRLTVL.

V gene TRBV25-1 combines with J gene TRBJ1-6; D unclear. V shed 1 base and J shed 7 bases, with 8 bases lying between them. Germline V gives CDR1 MGHDK, CDR2 SYGVNS. The CDR3 consists of 14 residues. The CDR3 is CASSESRANSPLHF. CDR3 nucleotide sequence: TGTGCCAGCAGTGAATCCCGGGCAAATTCACCCCTCCACTTT.

The rearrangement uses TRBV5-1 and TRBJ2-4, with D maybe TRBD2 (5 bases). Germline V CDR1 and CDR2: SGHRS, YFSETQ. This CDR3 comprises 15 residues. V lost 1 base, J lost 7 bases, and 15 bases lay in between. The CDR3 is CASSLISGSQNIQYF. The CDR3 nucleotides read TGCGCCAGCAGCTTGATTTCGGGGTCACAGAACATTCAGTACTTC. The whole variable domain, remainder taken from reference TRBV5-1 and TRBJ2-4, is KAGVTQTPRYLIKTRGQQVTLSCSPISGHRSVSWYQQTPGQGLQFLFEYFSETQRNKGNFPGRFSGRQFSNSRSEMNVSTLELGDSALYLCASSLISGSQNIQYFGAGTRLSVL.

Only a few counts were recorded for this clonotype. V and J are TRBV20-1 and TRBJ2-7; tentatively, D is TRBD2 (5 bases). V gave up 3 bases and J gave up 7 bases, with 13 bases separating them. Germline CDR1 is DFQATT and CDR2 is SNEGSKA (reference sequence). The CDR3 contains 12 residues. The CDR3 reads CSARRQQREQYF. CDR3 DNA sequence: TGCAGTGCTAGGCGGCAGCAGCGGGAGCAGTACTTC.

The chain is built from TRBV6-5 and TRBJ2-3; 9 bases line up with TRBD2. The germline gives CDR1 MNHEY, CDR2 SVGAGI. This CDR3 is built from 16 residues. V trimming: 0 bases; J trimming: 4 bases; junction bases outside the gene matches: 5. The CDR3 DNA follows: TGTGCCAGCAGTTACTCGATGGCGGGAGGGCCAGATACGCAGTATTTT. Translated, it gives CASSYSMAGGPDTQYF.

This chain joins TRBV12-3 or TRBV12-4 and TRBJ2-1; D is perhaps TRBD1 (5 bases). The length of the CDR3 is 15 residues. The germline V and J ends were trimmed by 2 bases and 5 bases, with 13 bases remaining between them. CDR3 sequence: CASSLRVATDNEQFF. The DNA for the CDR3 is TGTGCCAGCAGTTTAAGGGTGGCGACAGACAATGAGCAGTTCTTC.

This clonotype was picked up many times. The chain employs TRBV4-3 and TRBJ2-3; D assignment may be TRBD1 or TRBD2 (5 bases each). Germline V gene lookup returns CDR1 LGHNA and CDR2 YSLEER. V dropped 4 bases and J dropped 14 bases, with 16 bases sitting between them. The CDR3 totals 12 residues. This CDR3 is CASSPPGPSGYF. CDR3 DNA sequence: TGCGCCAGCAGCCCACCGGGACCTTCGGGGTATTTT.

V usage is TRBV7-9 and J usage is TRBJ1-1; D is perhaps TRBD1 (5 bases). This CDR3 comprises 14 residues. V lost 4 bases to trimming and J lost 9 bases, with 18 bases between them. Germline CDR1 is SEHNR and CDR2 is FQNEAQ (reference sequence). DNA of the CDR3: TGTGCCAGCAGCTGGGTCCGGGACGGATTCAAAGCTTTCTTT. Residues: CASSWVRDGFKAFF.

This clonotype was detected many times. The V and J genes are TRBV10-3 and TRBJ1-1; D is ambiguous. The V gene lost 10 bases and the J gene lost 1 base, with 10 bases spanning the gap. CDR3 size: 12 residues. Looked up from germline, CDR1 is ENHRY and CDR2 is SYGVKD. Written as DNA, the CDR3 is TGTGCCACCTCGGACGGGAACACTGAAGCTTTCTTT. Translation gives CATSDGNTEAFF.

This clonotype has a handful of counts. The J gene is TRBJ2-1, the V gene TRBV10-3; D may be TRBD2 (6 bases). This CDR3 is 12 amino acids long. Trimming removed 11 bases from V and 5 bases from J, with 13 bases in between. Germline V lookup: CDR1 ENHRY, CDR2 SYGVKD. The CDR3 DNA follows: TGTGCCTCTACGGGAGTAAACAATGAGCAGTTCTTC. Its protein product is CASTGVNNEQFF.

This clonotype was seen ten or more times. This chain links TRBV12-3 or TRBV12-4 with TRBJ2-3; D could derive from TRBD1 or TRBD2 (5 bases each). V was clipped by 2 bases and J by 5 bases, with 14 bases between them. There are 15 residues in the CDR3. The CDR3 spells CASSLRGSELDTQYF. The CDR3 bases are TGTGCCAGCAGTTTAAGGGGTAGCGAGTTAGATACGCAGTATTTT.

The CDR3 DNA reads as TGCGCCAGCAGCCAAGTTGGCGGGGGCCACACTGAAGCTTTCTTT. Residues: CASSQVGGGHTEAFF. The gene calls are TRBV4-3 and TRBJ1-1, with TRBD1 as a possible D gene (6 bases). The V gene's germline CDR1 is LGHNA and CDR2 YSLEER. CDR3 length equals 15 residues. The V and J ends lost 1 base and 3 bases respectively, with 12 bases between them.

This clonotype was detected a few times. This chain connects TRBV7-2 to TRBJ2-7, with TRBD2 matching 11 bases. The V gene end was trimmed by 4 bases and the J gene end by 2 bases; junction bases not matched to a gene: 4. CDR1 is SGHTA and CDR2 is FQGNSA in the germline V gene. The CDR3 length is 15 residues. The CDR3 sequence is CASSSLLAGAYEQYF. The CDR3 coding sequence is TGTGCCAGCAGCTCCTTACTAGCGGGAGCCTACGAGCAGTACTTC.

The gene calls are TRBV12-3 or TRBV12-4 and TRBJ2-7, with 8 bases lining up with TRBD2. The CDR3 is made up of 14 amino acids. V lost 5 bases and J lost 2; bases outside the gene matches: 5. CDR3 amino acids: CASSDTSGAYEQYF. CDR3 coding DNA: TGTGCCAGCAGTGATACTAGCGGAGCCTACGAGCAGTACTTC.

V gene TRBV12-2 combines with J gene TRBJ1-1. TRBV12-2 is an annotated pseudogene. The CDR3 covers 17 residues. CDR3 sequence reads: CASPFTWAPGRNTEAFF. The CDR3 bases are TGTGCAAGTCCCTTCACTTGGGCCCCAGGACGGAACACTGAAGCTTTCTTT.

The rearrangement links TRBV7-8 to TRBJ1-1; D is unclear. Germline CDR1 SGHVS, CDR2 FQNEAQ. The ends were cut back, 1 base at V and 5 bases at J, with 8 bases in the middle. This CDR3 has 13 residues. As DNA, the CDR3 is TGTGCCAGCAGCTTAGACCAGAAAACTGAAGCTTTCTTT. Amino acid sequence: CASSLDQKTEAFF.

In its sample, this clonotype was seen many times. The chain recombines TRBV10-3 with TRBJ2-3; either TRBD1 or TRBD2 may supply D (5 bases each). Germline CDR1 ENHRY, CDR2 SYGVKD. The CDR3 runs to 12 residues. V was clipped by 3 bases and J by 11 bases, with 12 bases between them. CDR3 loop: CAISEREGEQYF. CDR3 coding DNA: TGTGCCATCAGTGAACGGGAAGGGGAGCAGTATTTT.